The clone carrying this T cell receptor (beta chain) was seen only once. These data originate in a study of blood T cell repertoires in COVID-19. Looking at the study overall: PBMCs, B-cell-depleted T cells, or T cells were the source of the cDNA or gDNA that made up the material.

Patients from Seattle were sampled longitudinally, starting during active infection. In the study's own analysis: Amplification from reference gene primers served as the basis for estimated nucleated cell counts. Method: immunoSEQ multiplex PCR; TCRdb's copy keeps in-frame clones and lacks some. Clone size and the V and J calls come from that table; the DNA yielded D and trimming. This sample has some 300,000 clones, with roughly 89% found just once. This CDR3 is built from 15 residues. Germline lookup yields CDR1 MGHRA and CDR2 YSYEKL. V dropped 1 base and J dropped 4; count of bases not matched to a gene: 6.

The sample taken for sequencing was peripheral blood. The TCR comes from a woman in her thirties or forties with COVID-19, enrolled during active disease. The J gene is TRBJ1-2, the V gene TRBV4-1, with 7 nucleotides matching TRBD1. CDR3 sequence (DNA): TGCGCCAGCAGCCAAGCCGAGACAGGGAGCTATGGCTACACCTTC. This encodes CASSQAETGSYGYTF.